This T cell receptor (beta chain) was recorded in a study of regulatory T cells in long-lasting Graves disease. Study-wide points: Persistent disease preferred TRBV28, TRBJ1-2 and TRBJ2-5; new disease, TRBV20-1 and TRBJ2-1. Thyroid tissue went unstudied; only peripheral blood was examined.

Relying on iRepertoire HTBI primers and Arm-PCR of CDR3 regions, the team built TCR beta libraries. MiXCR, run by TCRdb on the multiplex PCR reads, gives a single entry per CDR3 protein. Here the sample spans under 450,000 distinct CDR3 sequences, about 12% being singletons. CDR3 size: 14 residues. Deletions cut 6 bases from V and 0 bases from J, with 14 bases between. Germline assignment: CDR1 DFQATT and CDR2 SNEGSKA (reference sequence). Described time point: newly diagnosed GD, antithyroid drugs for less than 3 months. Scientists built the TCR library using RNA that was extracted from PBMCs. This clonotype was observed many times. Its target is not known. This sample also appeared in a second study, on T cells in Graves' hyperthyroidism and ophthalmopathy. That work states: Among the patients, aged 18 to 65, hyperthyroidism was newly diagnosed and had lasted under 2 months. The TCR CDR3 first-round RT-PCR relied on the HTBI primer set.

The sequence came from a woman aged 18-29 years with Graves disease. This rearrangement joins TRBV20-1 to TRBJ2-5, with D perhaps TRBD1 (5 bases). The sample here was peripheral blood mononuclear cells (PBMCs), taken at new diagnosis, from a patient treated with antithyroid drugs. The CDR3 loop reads CSAWTTQYQETQYF. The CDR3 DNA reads TGCAGTGCCTGGACAACACAATACCAAGAGACCCAGTACTTC.